This T cell receptor (beta chain) comes out of a study of shared clonotypes between healthy human individuals. Study-level points and caveats: Naive subsets usually exceeded memory subsets in estimated richness.

The protocol was immunoSEQ multiplex PCR, while the TCRdb copy is restricted to in-frame clones and leaves out a portion. The table lists over a million clones, approximately 80% of them singletons. The CDR3 runs 14 residues. V shed 2 bases and J shed 0 bases, with 8 bases lying between them. Germline CDR1 SGHRS, CDR2 YFSETQ. A note on this clone: Antigen specificity is unknown.

The rearrangement joins TRBV5-1 to TRBJ1-1; D remains unclear. This TCR came from a man aged 18 to 29 in good health. Some clones in this sample may be carry-over from other donors' samples. Material: memory CD4+ T cells from PBMCs. Subset given: CD45RA-negative fraction. As DNA, the CDR3 is TGCGCCAGCAGCTTAACCGCTATGAACACTGAAGCTTTCTTT. Amino acids: CASSLTAMNTEAFF.